This T cell receptor (beta chain) is from a study of chemoradiotherapy in HPV16-positive cancers. Broader study findings: Only a couple of HPV16-positive patients supplied the functional HPV-specificity definition. During treatment, candidate HPV-specific clones and E7-related motifs expanded in tumor.

Over chemoradiotherapy, repertoires were sampled more than once. Profiled with immunoSEQ multiplex PCR; TCRdb holds only in-frame clones, not every one. The sample contains 9,500 to 15,000 clones, roughly 90% of which appear only once. This CDR3 spans 15 amino acids. CDR1 is SNHLY, CDR2 FYNNEI, per germline. V gave up 5 bases and J gave up 2 bases; unmatched junction bases: 6. This clone was recorded once. As yet, its antigen is unknown. The sequence derives from a human donor with HPV-associated anogenital cancer. The rearrangement links TRBV2 to TRBJ2-3; 8 bases match TRBD1. Specimen: blood, collected from a patient who underwent chemoradiotherapy. The CDR3 DNA reads TGTGCCAGCAGTTCTGGACAGGGTTCCACAGATACGCAGTATTTT. It codes for CASSSGQGSTDTQYF.